The rows below give T cell receptor beta chains drawn from one sample of a study of blood T cell repertoires in COVID-19. Profiled with immunoSEQ multiplex PCR; TCRdb holds only in-frame clones, not every one. Of about 300,000 clones in the sample, 80% to 90% were seen once. The sequencing sample was made of peripheral blood. These TCRs come from a young man who had recovered from COVID-19. Both conserved end residues are trimmed from each CDR3. The order of the fields is J gene, clone size, V gene, CDR3 protein. Clone size is given for some rows only: seen once, a few or many times, or a class if the clone is expanded.

j_gene: TRBJ2-7
abundance: .
v_gene: TRBV6-2/TRBV6-3
CDR3aa: ASSRPFTGTSGYEQY

j_gene: TRBJ2-5
abundance: .
v_gene: TRBV7-9
CDR3aa: ASSLTGGETQY

j_gene: TRBJ2-2
abundance: .
v_gene: TRBV3-1/TRBV3-2
CDR3aa: ASSQGLGLAGGSGELF

j_gene: TRBJ1-1
abundance: .
v_gene: TRBV5-1
CDR3aa: ASALDRVLTEAF

j_gene: TRBJ1-2
abundance: .
v_gene: TRBV20-1
CDR3aa: SARSGDGYT

j_gene: TRBJ2-1
abundance: .
v_gene: TRBV15
CDR3aa: ATSIAGGVWGQF

j_gene: TRBJ2-2
abundance: .
v_gene: TRBV9
CDR3aa: ASSVRARDTGELF

j_gene: TRBJ2-3
abundance: .
v_gene: TRBV3-1/TRBV3-2
CDR3aa: ASSPPRTGGTDTQY

j_gene: TRBJ2-1
abundance: few
v_gene: TRBV6-5
CDR3aa: ASKAGGWNEQF

j_gene: TRBJ1-4
abundance: .
v_gene: TRBV27
CDR3aa: ASSLSITGHEKLF

j_gene: TRBJ1-5
abundance: once
v_gene: TRBV18
CDR3aa: ASSQGTGSNQPQH

j_gene: TRBJ1-5
abundance: .
v_gene: TRBV6-5
CDR3aa: ASSYSMSSQPQH

j_gene: TRBJ2-5
abundance: .
v_gene: TRBV19
CDR3aa: ASRGTLPTQY

j_gene: TRBJ2-7
abundance: .
v_gene: TRBV19
CDR3aa: ASSPTQDSFYEQY

j_gene: TRBJ1-5
abundance: .
v_gene: TRBV9
CDR3aa: ASSDPGGNQPQH

j_gene: TRBJ1-2
abundance: .
v_gene: TRBV12-3/TRBV12-4
CDR3aa: ASSLDAGVGYT

j_gene: TRBJ2-3
abundance: .
v_gene: TRBV5-1
CDR3aa: ASSQLAGDPADTQY

j_gene: TRBJ2-2
abundance: .
v_gene: TRBV7-3
CDR3aa: ASSLGTGLTGELF

j_gene: TRBJ1-2
abundance: .
v_gene: TRBV10-3
CDR3aa: AISGTGYYGYT

j_gene: TRBJ2-5
abundance: .
v_gene: TRBV5-1
CDR3aa: ASSRGLGRETQY

j_gene: TRBJ1-4
abundance: .
v_gene: TRBV7-9
CDR3aa: ASSQQAGSEKLF

j_gene: TRBJ1-5
abundance: once
v_gene: TRBV4-1
CDR3aa: ASSPGPGQGSQPQH

j_gene: TRBJ1-2
abundance: .
v_gene: TRBV10-3
CDR3aa: AISESERQGYGYT

j_gene: TRBJ2-7
abundance: .
v_gene: TRBV5-1
CDR3aa: ASSLEGTGPYEQY

j_gene: TRBJ2-3
abundance: .
v_gene: TRBV7-2
CDR3aa: ASSSLPTDTQY

j_gene: TRBJ2-7
abundance: once
v_gene: TRBV2
CDR3aa: ASSPGQGSSYEQY

j_gene: TRBJ1-1
abundance: .
v_gene: TRBV10-2
CDR3aa: ASRTEAGTEAF

j_gene: TRBJ1-1
abundance: .
v_gene: TRBV28
CDR3aa: ASIRTGKTEAF

j_gene: TRBJ2-1
abundance: .
v_gene: TRBV2
CDR3aa: ASSDLLRNEQF

j_gene: TRBJ2-2
abundance: .
v_gene: TRBV2
CDR3aa: ASRLLADTGELF

j_gene: TRBJ1-1
abundance: .
v_gene: TRBV4-1
CDR3aa: ASAQDWNTEAF

j_gene: TRBJ2-7
abundance: .
v_gene: TRBV19
CDR3aa: ASSTNAGGPGSYEQY

j_gene: TRBJ2-7
abundance: once
v_gene: TRBV29-1
CDR3aa: SAIQGVPYEQY

j_gene: TRBJ2-1
abundance: .
v_gene: TRBV10-2
CDR3aa: ASSELAYLNNEQF

j_gene: TRBJ2-3
abundance: .
v_gene: TRBV2
CDR3aa: ASSAGLAGTDTQY

j_gene: TRBJ2-1
abundance: few
v_gene: TRBV5-1
CDR3aa: ASSLVGLAEYEQF

j_gene: TRBJ2-7
abundance: .
v_gene: TRBV7-6
CDR3aa: ASSQRGISGSYEQY

j_gene: TRBJ1-1
abundance: .
v_gene: TRBV5-4
CDR3aa: ASSADRVINEAF

j_gene: TRBJ2-2
abundance: .
v_gene: TRBV7-2
CDR3aa: ASSLDGGSVATGELF

j_gene: TRBJ2-1
abundance: .
v_gene: TRBV9
CDR3aa: ASSVGPTSGSYNEQF

j_gene: TRBJ1-1
abundance: .
v_gene: TRBV12-3/TRBV12-4
CDR3aa: ASTGTGEAF

j_gene: TRBJ2-1
abundance: .
v_gene: TRBV24-1
CDR3aa: ATNPKAGSSYNEQF

j_gene: TRBJ1-1
abundance: .
v_gene: TRBV19
CDR3aa: ASSLQGSGTEAF